Given below is one T cell receptor (beta chain) in context. The record originates from a study of technical replicates of blood from several donors. Using immunoSEQ multiplex PCR, the repertoire was profiled, and TCRdb retains in-frame clones only, with some absent. The sample records 75,000 to 95,000 clones, less than 95% being singletons. V was clipped by 7 bases and J by 5 bases; unmatched bases: 4. Germline assignment: CDR1 MDHEN and CDR2 SYDVKM. The CDR3 is 14 residues long. Sequenced sample: T cells isolated from PBMCs. This clonotype was obtained from a human donor in good health. The rearrangement joins TRBV28 to TRBJ1-4; 10 positions match TRBD1. The CDR3 region is CASMTGGNNEKLFF. The CDR3 nucleotides are TGTGCCAGCATGACAGGGGGCAACAATGAAAAACTGTTTTTT.